This T cell receptor (beta chain) was sequenced during a study of CD4 T cells in relation to SARS-CoV-2 and coronaviruses. The overall study: Crossreactive spike epitopes shared across donors were mapped to their HLA restriction.

Details on this clone: Its antigen is undetermined.

The unexposed donors gave CD4+ T cells in 2011-2018, prior to COVID-19. Cryopreserved PBMCs were CD4-enriched, then split into naive and memory cells. Sequenced by immunoSEQ multiplex PCR; TCRdb stores in-frame clones only, minus some. Of approximately 59,000 clones detected, 85% to 90% appear once; the ten largest clones hold over 1.5%. Study-wide findings and caveats: Samples before the pandemic and after infection were not matched within any donor.

The TCR originated in a human donor in good health. The sequencing input was memory CD4+ T cells from PBMCs.

CDR3 nucleotides: TGTGCCAGCAGTGGTGACAGCTCGAGCTCCTACGAGCAGTACTTC. It specifies CASSGDSSSSYEQYF. The gene calls are TRBV6-2 or TRBV6-3 and TRBJ2-7, with D possibly TRBD1 on 5 matching bases. This CDR3 spans 15 amino acids. The germline gives CDR1 MNHEY, CDR2 SVGEGT. The V and J ends lost 5 bases and 0 bases respectively, with 14 bases between them.